This T cell receptor beta chain emerged from a study of graft-versus-host responses after intestinal transplantation. Study-level information: Isolated intestinal, liver-intestinal, or multivisceral transplants were what recipients had. Each patient got anti-thymocyte globulin induction, then tacrolimus and steroids for roughly 3 years.

This clone came up a few times. What it binds is not known. Study findings and constraints: Elevated graft-versus-host to host-versus-graft clonal ratios in allografts were recorded for patients with graft-donor T cell macrochimerism.

The CDR3 runs 13 residues. Germline V gives CDR1 MNHNS, CDR2 SASEGT. V lost 6 bases, J lost 4 bases, and 0 bases stayed unmatched. Measured with immunoSEQ multiplex PCR; TCRdb has only the in-frame clones, and not every one. The sample has about 130,000 clones; around 90% are singletons. The sequence was collected from a human donor who received an intestinal transplant. The sample here was unstimulated CD4+ T cells sorted from spleen or lymph node cells, taken before intestinal transplant. This chain uses TRBV6-1 with TRBJ2-6; 7 nucleotides match TRBD1. The CDR3 sequence is CASRQGGANVLTF. CDR3 DNA sequence: TGTGCCAGCAGACAGGGGGGGGCCAACGTCCTGACTTTC.